This TCR beta chain comes out of a study of CD8 T cells in ankylosing spondylitis. Broader study findings: The authors found the disease-linked clones to be CD8+ and relatively rare in peripheral blood. Prior literature has documented some motif variants in synovial fluid and blood from reactive arthritis. What appeared characteristic of ankylosing spondylitis blood was a TCR beta motif of fewer than ten highly homologous variants.

TCRdb used MiXCR to reprocess the 5' RACE reads, holding one entry per CDR3 protein. This sample has 250,000 to 350,000 distinct CDR3 sequences, with over 15% found just once. As regards this clonotype: Its specificity is unknown.

The CDR3 has 17 residues. Germline V CDR1 and CDR2: SGDLS, YYNGEE. With V trimmed by 2 bases and J by 4 bases, 4 bases remained unmatched. This receptor was taken from a male donor with ankylosing spondylitis or in good health (not recorded which). The chain carries TRBV9 and TRBJ2-3, with TRBD2 matching over 16 bases. The sample taken for sequencing was blood, either unsorted or a sorted T cell fraction (not recorded which). CDR3: CASSVGLAGGPADTQYF. The CDR3 bases are TGTGCCAGCAGCGTGGGACTAGCGGGGGGGCCCGCAGATACGCAGTATTTT.